This T cell receptor beta chain appears in the sequencing data of a study of memory CD4+ T cells and cytomegalovirus serostatus. The study, taken as a whole, reports: Repertoires predicted CMV serostatus with median bootstrapped AUC of about 0.95. Of under 200 reported CMV TCRbeta sequences, under 80 were found in memory CD4+ repertoires.

Single viable CD3+CD4+CD8-CD45RO+ cells were sorted as the memory CD4+ T cells. Serostatus was set by detecting CMV pp150, pp28, p38, p52 IgG. Positive selection with CD4 microbeads enriched total CD4+ T cells. This clone was detected once. Its antigen remains unidentified. Sequencing was performed with immunoSEQ multiplex PCR; in TCRdb, only in-frame clones are kept and a portion is missing. Of about 64,000 clones in the sample, roughly three quarters are singletons; the top ten hold 0.88%. CDR3 size: 14 residues. Germline CDR1 SGHTA, CDR2 FQGNSA. With 8 bases clipped from V and 6 bases from J, the junction kept 7 bases outside the gene matches.

The rearrangement joins TRBV7-2 to TRBJ2-3; TRBD1 matches 11 bases. Specimen: memory CD4+ T cells from blood. The TCR was taken from an adult in good health and CMV-seronegative. The DNA of the CDR3 is TGTGCCAGCGCGGACAGGGGGCGAGGGGATACGCAGTATTTT. It encodes CASADRGRGDTQYF.